The sequence of this T cell receptor (beta chain) was determined in a study of blood T cells in healthy people across ages. General observations from the study: Donors of long life had a larger count of naive CD4+ cells and greater diversity than aged donors.

A second PCR, run for roughly 7 to 12 cycles, used a sample-barcoded 5' primer plus a J-beta primer mix. Each CDR3 protein is one row after TCRdb ran MiXCR on the 5' RACE reads. The sample includes hundreds of thousands of distinct CDR3 sequences, 58% of them seen just once. Trimming stripped 5 bases from V and 0 bases from J, with 8 bases between. The CDR3 spans 14 residues. Germline CDR1 MDHEN, CDR2 SYDVKM. This clonotype has more than one count but fewer than ten. Its target is unknown. The receptor was derived from a man aged 60 to 75 in good health. Sequenced input: blood. The chain joins TRBV28 to TRBJ2-4; tentative D call: TRBD2 (6 bases). CDR3 sequence reads: CASSAGGAKNIQYF. CDR3 DNA: TGTGCCAGCAGTGCCGGGGGAGCCAAAAACATTCAGTACTTC. Using reference TRBV28 and TRBJ2-4 for the parts outside the CDR3, the full variable domain is DVKVTQSSRYLVKRTGEKVFLECVQDMDHENMFWYRQDPGLGLRLIYFSYDVKMKEKGDIPEGYSVSREKKERFSLILESASTNQTSMYLCASSAGGAKNIQYFGAGTRLSVL.